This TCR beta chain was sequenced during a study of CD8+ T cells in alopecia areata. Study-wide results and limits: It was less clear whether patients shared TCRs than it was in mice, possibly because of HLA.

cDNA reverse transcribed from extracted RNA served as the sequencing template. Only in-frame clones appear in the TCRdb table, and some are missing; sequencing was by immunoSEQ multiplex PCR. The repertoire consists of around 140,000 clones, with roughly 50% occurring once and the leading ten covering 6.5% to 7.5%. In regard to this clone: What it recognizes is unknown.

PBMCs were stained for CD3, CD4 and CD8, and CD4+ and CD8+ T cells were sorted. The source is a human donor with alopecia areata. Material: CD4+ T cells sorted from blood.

The CDR3 DNA is TGTGCCAGCAGCCCTTGGAGCAATCAGCCCCAGCATTTT. It codes for CASSPWSNQPQHF. The chain has TRBV7-2 and TRBJ1-5; D unclear. This CDR3 is built from 13 residues. V was trimmed by 5 bases and J by 1 base, leaving 6 bases between them. Germline V gives CDR1 SGHTA, CDR2 FQGNSA.